The text below deals with one T cell receptor beta chain. Assay: immunoSEQ multiplex PCR; the TCRdb copy retains only in-frame clones and omits some. Of 350,000 to 450,000 clones in the sample, around nine tenths were seen once. The data were taken from a study of blood T cell repertoires in COVID-19. Turning to the study itself: Acute and convalescent COVID-19 samples came from the United States, Italy and Spain.

Participants were aged roughly 18 to 89 years from 20 to 30 US areas. The CDR3 runs 13 residues. Looked up from germline, CDR1 is SGHTA and CDR2 is FQGTGA. V lost 6 bases to trimming and J lost 6 bases, with 13 bases between them. The sample comprised PBMCs or T cells enriched from blood (not recorded which). This receptor was identified in a woman aged 18-35 years who had been exposed to COVID-19. The V and J genes are TRBV7-3 and TRBJ2-3; D is perhaps TRBD2 (5 bases). This CDR3 is CASRDPGLDTQYF. The CDR3, as DNA: TGTGCCAGCAGGGACCCGGGGTTGGATACGCAGTATTTT.